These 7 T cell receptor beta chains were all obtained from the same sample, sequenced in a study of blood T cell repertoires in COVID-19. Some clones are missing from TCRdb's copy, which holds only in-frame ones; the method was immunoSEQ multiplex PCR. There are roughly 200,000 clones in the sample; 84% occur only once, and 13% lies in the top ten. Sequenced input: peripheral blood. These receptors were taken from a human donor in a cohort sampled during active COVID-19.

The CDR3 sequence: CASRGLGGQPQHF. The CDR3 DNA sequence: TGTGCCAGCAGGGGCCTTGGGGGCCAGCCCCAGCATTTT. The chain joins TRBV6-5 to TRBJ1-5; possible D gene TRBD1, 6 bases. Germline CDR1 and CDR2: MNHEY and SVGAGI. Trimming removed 6 bases from V and 7 bases from J, with 13 bases in between. There are 13 residues in the CDR3.

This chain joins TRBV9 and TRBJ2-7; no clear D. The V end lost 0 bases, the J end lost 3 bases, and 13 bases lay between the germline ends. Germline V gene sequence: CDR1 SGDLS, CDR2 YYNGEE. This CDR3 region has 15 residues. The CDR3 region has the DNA TGTGCCAGCAGCGTAGGAAGTCATGGCCTCTACGAGCAGTACTTC. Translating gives CASSVGSHGLYEQYF.

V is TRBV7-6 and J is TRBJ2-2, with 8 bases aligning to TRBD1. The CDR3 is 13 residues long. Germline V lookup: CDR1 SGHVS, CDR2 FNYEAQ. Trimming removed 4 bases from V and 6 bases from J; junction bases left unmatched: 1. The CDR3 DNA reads TGTGCCAGCAGCTCACAGGGGGCCGGGGAGCTGTTTTTT. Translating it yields CASSSQGAGELFF.

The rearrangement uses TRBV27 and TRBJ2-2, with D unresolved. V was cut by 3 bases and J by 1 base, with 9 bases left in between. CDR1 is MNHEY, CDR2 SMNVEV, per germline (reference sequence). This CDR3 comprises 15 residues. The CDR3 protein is CASSFVEENTGELFF. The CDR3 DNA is TGTGCCAGCAGTTTCGTAGAGGAGAACACCGGGGAGCTGTTTTTT.

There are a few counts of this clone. The CDR3 coding sequence is TGCGCCAGCATTCCTAGCGGGAGGGTCCCCGGGGAGCTGTTTTTT. Translating gives CASIPSGRVPGELFF. The V call is TRBV10-2, the J call TRBJ2-2; 12 nucleotides line up with TRBD2. The CDR3 consists of 15 residues. In germline, CDR1 is WSHSY, CDR2 SAAADI. V lost 7 bases and J lost 6; bases outside the gene matches: 6.

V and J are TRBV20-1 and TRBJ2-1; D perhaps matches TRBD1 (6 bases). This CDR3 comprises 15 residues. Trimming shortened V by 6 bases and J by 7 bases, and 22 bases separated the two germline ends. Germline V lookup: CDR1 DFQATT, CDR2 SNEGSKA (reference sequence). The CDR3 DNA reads TGCAGTGCCAGTGGCAAGCGCCACAGGGAAAATGAGCAGTTCTTC. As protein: CSASGKRHRENEQFF.

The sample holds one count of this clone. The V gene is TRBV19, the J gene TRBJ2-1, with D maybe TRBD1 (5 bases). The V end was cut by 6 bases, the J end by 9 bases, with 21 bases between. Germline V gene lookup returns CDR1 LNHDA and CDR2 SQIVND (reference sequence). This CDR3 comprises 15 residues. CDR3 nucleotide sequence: TGTGCCAGTAGACAGGAAGGGGCGCAGTATGTTGAGCAGTTCTTC. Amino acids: CASRQEGAQYVEQFF.